What follows are 9 T cell receptor beta chains derived from one specimen sequenced in a study of shared clonotypes between healthy human individuals. The method was immunoSEQ multiplex PCR; TCRdb's version includes in-frame clones alone and lacks a portion of them. The sample lists roughly 2 million clones, about 95% seen once, with around 1.1% in the top ten. Naive CD8 isolation took CD45RO-negative cells positively selected for CCR7 and excluded terminally differentiated effector memory CD45RA+ cells. Sequenced: naive CD8+ T cells sorted from blood. The origin of the receptors is a young man in good health.

V usage is TRBV11-2 and J usage is TRBJ2-5; D is unresolved. This CDR3 contains 14 residues. Trimming removed 1 base at V and 3 bases at J, with 9 bases between. Per germline, CDR1 SGHAT and CDR2 FQNNGV. CDR3 nucleotides: TGTGCCAGCAGCTTAGGGTGGGAAAAAGAGACCCAGTACTTC. Amino acids: CASSLGWEKETQYF. Full variable domain (remainder filled in from reference TRBV11-2 and TRBJ2-5): EAGVAQSPRYKIIEKRQSVAFWCNPISGHATLYWYQQILGQGPKLLIQFQNNGVVDDSQLPKDRFSAERLKGVDSTLKIQPAKLEDSAVYLCASSLGWEKETQYFGPGTRLLVL.

V is TRBV9 and J is TRBJ1-2, with a weak D call TRBD1 (6 bases). The CDR3 runs 13 residues. Per germline, CDR1 SGDLS and CDR2 YYNGEE. The V end was cut by 3 bases, the J end by 7 bases, with 13 bases between. CDR3 DNA sequence: TGTGCCAGCAGCGGCCGACAGGTGGTTGGCTACACCTTC. Translating gives CASSGRQVVGYTF.

Notes on this clone: Other DNA variants within this sample encode the same CDR3. CDR3 loop: CASSLVGSSYEQYF. CDR3 nucleotides: TGTGCCAGCAGTTTAGTAGGGAGCTCCTACGAGCAGTACTTC. This sequence joins TRBV27 and TRBJ2-7, with D possibly TRBD2 on 5 matching bases. The CDR3 has 14 amino acids. CDR1 is MNHEY, CDR2 SMNVEV, per germline (reference sequence). Between the trimmed V and J ends, which lost 2 bases and 0 bases, there was a span of 8 bases.

V is TRBV27 and J is TRBJ2-7; the match to TRBD1 covers 7 bases. The germline V gene encodes CDR1 MNHEY and CDR2 SMNVEV (reference sequence). J lost 2 bases, V lost 1 base, and 5 bases had no gene match. The length of the CDR3 is 15 residues. CDR3 bases: TGTGCCAGCAGTTTATTGAGGCAGGGGGCCTACGAGCAGTACTTC. Protein: CASSLLRQGAYEQYF.

The gene calls are TRBV10-2 and TRBJ2-7; D perhaps matches TRBD2 (7 bases). The CDR3 totals 13 residues. From germline, CDR1 is WSHSY and CDR2 SAAADI. The ends were cut back, 8 bases at V and 0 bases at J, with 11 bases in the middle. This CDR3 reads CASERDNSYEQYF. The CDR3 region has the DNA TGCGCCAGCGAGCGGGACAACTCCTACGAGCAGTACTTC.

The chain uses TRBV27 and TRBJ2-7; D not resolved. Germline loops: CDR1 MNHEY, CDR2 SMNVEV (reference sequence). The germline V and J ends were trimmed by 3 bases and 7 bases, with 7 bases remaining between them. The CDR3 has 11 residues. Written as DNA, the CDR3 is TGTGCCAGCAGTTTTTTCGGGGAGCAGTACTTC. Translating gives CASSFFGEQYF.

The rearrangement uses TRBV11-2 and TRBJ2-1, with D perhaps matching TRBD2 (5 bases). V was pared by 5 bases and J by 6 bases, with 17 bases between. The length of the CDR3 is 15 residues. Germline V gives CDR1 SGHAT, CDR2 FQNNGV. CDR3 amino acids: CASSPGPGYGNEQFF. CDR3 DNA: TGTGCCAGCAGCCCAGGCCCGGGATATGGCAATGAGCAGTTCTTC.

This clone appeared once. The chain combines TRBV5-6 with TRBJ2-7; 7 bases align to TRBD2. CDR1 is SGHDT and CDR2 is YYEEEE in the germline V gene. V lost 4 bases to trimming and J lost 0 bases; unmatched junction nucleotides: 13. The CDR3 spans 17 residues. The DNA for the CDR3 is TGTGCCAGCAGCCCATGGGACGCGGGAGACCACTCCTACGAGCAGTACTTC. Encoded protein: CASSPWDAGDHSYEQYF.

This chain joins TRBV5-4 and TRBJ1-2; D gene unclear. Germline CDR1 SGHNT, CDR2 YYREEE (reference sequence). The V gene lost 2 bases and the J gene lost 0 bases, with 11 bases spanning the gap. This CDR3 spans 15 amino acids. In nucleotides, the CDR3 is TGTGCCAGCAGCTTAGACTCGTTAGCTAACTATGGCTACACCTTC. Its protein is CASSLDSLANYGYTF.